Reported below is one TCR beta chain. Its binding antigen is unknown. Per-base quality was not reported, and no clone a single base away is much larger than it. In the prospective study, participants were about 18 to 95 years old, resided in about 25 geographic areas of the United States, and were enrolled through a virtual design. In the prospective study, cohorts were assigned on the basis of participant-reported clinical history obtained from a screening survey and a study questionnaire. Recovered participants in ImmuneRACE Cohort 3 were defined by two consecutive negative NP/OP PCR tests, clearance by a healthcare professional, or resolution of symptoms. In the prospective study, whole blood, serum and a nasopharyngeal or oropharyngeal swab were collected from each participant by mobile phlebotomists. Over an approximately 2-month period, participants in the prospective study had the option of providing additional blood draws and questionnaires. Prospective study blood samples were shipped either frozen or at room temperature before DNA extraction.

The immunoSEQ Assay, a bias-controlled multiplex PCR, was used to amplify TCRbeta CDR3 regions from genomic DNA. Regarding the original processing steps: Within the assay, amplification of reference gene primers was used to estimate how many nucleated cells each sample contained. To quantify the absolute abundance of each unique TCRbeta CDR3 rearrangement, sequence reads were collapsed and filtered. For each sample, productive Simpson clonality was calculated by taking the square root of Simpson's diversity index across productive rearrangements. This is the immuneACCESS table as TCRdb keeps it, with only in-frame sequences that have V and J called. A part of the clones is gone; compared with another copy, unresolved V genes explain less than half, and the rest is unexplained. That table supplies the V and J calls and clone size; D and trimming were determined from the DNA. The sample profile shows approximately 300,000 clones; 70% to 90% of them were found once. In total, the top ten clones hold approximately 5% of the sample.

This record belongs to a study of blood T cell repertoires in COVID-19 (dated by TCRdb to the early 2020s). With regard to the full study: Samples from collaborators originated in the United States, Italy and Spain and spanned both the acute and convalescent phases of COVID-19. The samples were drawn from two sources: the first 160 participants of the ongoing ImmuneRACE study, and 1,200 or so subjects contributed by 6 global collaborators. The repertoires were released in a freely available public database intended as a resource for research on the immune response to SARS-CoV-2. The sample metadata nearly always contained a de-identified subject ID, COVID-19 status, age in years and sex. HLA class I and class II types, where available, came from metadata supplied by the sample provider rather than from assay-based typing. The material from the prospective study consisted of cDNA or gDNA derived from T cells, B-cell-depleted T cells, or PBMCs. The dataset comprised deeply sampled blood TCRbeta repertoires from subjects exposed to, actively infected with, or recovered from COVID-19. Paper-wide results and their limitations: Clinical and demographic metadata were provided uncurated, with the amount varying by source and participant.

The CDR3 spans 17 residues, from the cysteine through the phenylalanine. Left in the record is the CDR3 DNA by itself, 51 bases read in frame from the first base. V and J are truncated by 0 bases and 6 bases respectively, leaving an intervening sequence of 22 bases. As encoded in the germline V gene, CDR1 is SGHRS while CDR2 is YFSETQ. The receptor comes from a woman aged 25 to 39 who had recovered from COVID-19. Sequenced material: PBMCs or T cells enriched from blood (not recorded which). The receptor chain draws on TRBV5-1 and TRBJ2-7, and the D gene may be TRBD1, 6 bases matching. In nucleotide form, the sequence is TGCGCCAGCAGCTTGGGGGTTACAGGGTCTATCGAGGGCGAGCAGTACTTC. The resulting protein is CASSLGVTGSIEGEQYF.